The 17 T cell receptor beta chains below all came from one sample that was sequenced in a study of CD8 T cells in ankylosing spondylitis. Notes on the study in general: A motif of under ten highly homologous TCR beta variants was seen as apparently characteristic of ankylosing spondylitis blood.

TCRdb itself ran the 5' RACE reads through MiXCR, one entry per CDR3 protein. The repertoire has roughly 440,000 distinct CDR3 sequences, 17% of them found once; the top ten carry just over 1%. Antigens of these TCRs are unknown. Material: blood, either unsorted or a sorted T cell fraction (not recorded which). The receptors come from a male donor with ankylosing spondylitis.

This clonotype has a handful of counts. The chain couples TRBV10-2 to TRBJ1-1, with 7 bases fitting TRBD1. Germline V gives CDR1 WSHSY, CDR2 SAAADI. V gave up 8 bases and J gave up 3 bases; unmatched junction bases: 6. The length of the CDR3 is 13 residues. CDR3 loop: CASRQGADTEAFF. In DNA form, the CDR3 reads TGCGCCAGCCGACAGGGCGCCGACACTGAAGCTTTCTTT.

V gene TRBV2 combines with J gene TRBJ1-3, with D hard to call. Per the germline V gene, CDR1 is SNHLY and CDR2 is FYNNEI. V shed 1 base and J shed 0 bases, with 7 bases lying between them. The CDR3 sequence is 15 residues long. The chain's CDR3 is CASSEEGISGNTIYF. CDR3 DNA sequence: TGTGCCAGCAGTGAAGAAGGGATCTCTGGAAACACCATATATTTT.

This clonotype appeared a few times. The chain combines TRBV5-1 with TRBJ2-3; D may match TRBD1 or TRBD2 (5 bases each). Trimming shortened V by 0 bases and J by 6 bases, and 8 bases separated the two germline ends. This CDR3 contains 13 residues. Germline-derived CDR1 and CDR2 are SGHRS and YFSETQ. This CDR3 is CASSLVEGDTQYF. CDR3 in DNA: TGCGCCAGCAGCTTGGTCGAGGGGGATACGCAGTATTTT.

The DNA of the CDR3 is TGTGCCAGCAGCTTAACGGGGCAGGGTGTAGGCTACACCTTC. Residues: CASSLTGQGVGYTF. The V call is TRBV7-3, the J call TRBJ1-2; D is possibly TRBD1 (5 bases). From germline, CDR1 is SGHTA and CDR2 FQGTGA. Trimming cost V 0 bases and J 8 bases, with 13 bases left between them. This CDR3 spans 14 amino acids.

This chain uses TRBV2 with TRBJ1-1; D gene unclear. Trimming left V 6 bases short and J 5 bases short, with 13 bases between. Germline CDR1 and CDR2: SNHLY and FYNNEI. This CDR3 is built from 13 residues. This chain's CDR3 is CASRSRRWTEAFF. The CDR3 DNA follows: TGTGCCAGCAGGTCGAGAAGGTGGACTGAAGCTTTCTTT.

The chain joins TRBV5-1 to TRBJ2-1; D possibly corresponds to TRBD1 (6 bases). V was cut by 0 bases and J by 0 bases, with 13 bases left in between. The V gene's germline CDR1 is SGHRS and CDR2 YFSETQ. The CDR3 covers 17 residues. The CDR3, as DNA: TGCGCCAGCAGCTTGGAGTGGGGGCCAAGCTCCTACAATGAGCAGTTCTTC. This encodes CASSLEWGPSSYNEQFF.

This chain uses TRBV25-1 with TRBJ1-2; D may be TRBD1 (5 bases). Germline V CDR1 and CDR2: MGHDK, SYGVNS. With 6 bases removed from V and 4 bases from J, the gap between germline ends came to 9 bases. CDR3 length equals 12 residues. CDR3 in DNA: TGTGCCAGCAGAGGACACGGCTATGGCTACACCTTC. It encodes CASRGHGYGYTF.

The sample holds many counts of this clonotype. The chain is built from TRBV29-1 and TRBJ2-7; D gene unclear. CDR3 length: 11 amino acids. Per germline, CDR1 SQVTM and CDR2 ANQGSEA. The V end lost 4 bases, the J end lost 2 bases, and 6 bases lay between the germline ends. This CDR3 reads CSVVTTYEQYF. The DNA for the CDR3 is TGCAGCGTTGTCACAACCTACGAGCAGTACTTC.

The chain combines TRBV27 with TRBJ2-5; D is uncertain. Germline values: CDR1 MNHEY, CDR2 SMNVEV (reference sequence). The germline V and J ends were trimmed by 6 bases and 3 bases, with 8 bases remaining between them. The CDR3 runs 12 residues. This chain's CDR3 is CASRDPEETQYF. DNA for the CDR3: TGTGCCAGCAGGGACCCAGAAGAGACCCAGTACTTC.

The chain has TRBV5-6 and TRBJ2-2; perhaps TRBD2 as D (5 bases). This CDR3 contains 16 residues. The germline V gene encodes CDR1 SGHDT and CDR2 YYEEEE. V was trimmed by 3 bases and J by 1 base, leaving 13 bases between them. This CDR3 is CASSSPAGKNTGELFF. The CDR3 nucleotides are TGTGCCAGCAGCTCACCCGCCGGGAAGAACACCGGGGAGCTGTTTTTT.

The rearrangement links TRBV6-5 to TRBJ1-3; no definite D call. The germline CDR1 and CDR2 sequences are MNHEY and SVGAGI. V shed 3 bases and J shed 1 base, with 13 bases lying between them. This CDR3 is built from 16 residues. DNA of the CDR3: TGTGCCAGCAGTTATATGTCTGCGATATCTGGAAACACCATATATTTT. As protein: CASSYMSAISGNTIYF.

The CDR3 coding sequence is TGCAGTGCTAGAGATGACAGCGATGGCTACACCTTC. Encoded protein: CSARDDSDGYTF. This chain joins TRBV20-1 and TRBJ1-2; a weak D match, TRBD1 (5 bases). V shed 0 bases and J shed 6 bases, with 8 bases lying between them. There are 12 residues in the CDR3. Germline V gene data show CDR1 as DFQATT and CDR2 as SNEGSKA (reference sequence).

The J gene is TRBJ1-6, the V gene TRBV15; 7 bases are a match to TRBD1. The V segment lost 0 bases and the J segment 10 bases; nucleotides outside the gene matches: 6. The CDR3 loop spans 15 amino acids. Looked up from germline, CDR1 is LNHNV and CDR2 is YYDKDF (reference sequence). CDR3 sequence reads: CATSRDKGAKSPLHF. The CDR3 DNA sequence: TGTGCCACCAGCAGAGATAAGGGGGCCAAGTCACCCCTCCACTTT.

This clonotype was seen at least ten times. The chain is built from TRBV5-1 and TRBJ2-7; D remains unclear. From germline, CDR1 is SGHRS and CDR2 YFSETQ. The CDR3 spans 13 residues. Trimming shortened V by 6 bases and J by 0 bases, and 10 bases separated the two germline ends. CDR3 protein: CASTAASSYEQYF. As DNA, the CDR3 is TGCGCCAGCACGGCCGCCAGCTCCTACGAGCAGTACTTC.

The chain has TRBV28 and TRBJ2-7; TRBD1 matches 8 bases. Germline V gene lookup returns CDR1 MDHEN and CDR2 SYDVKM. This CDR3 is 15 amino acids long. V lost 6 bases, J lost 6 bases, and 13 bases stayed unmatched. DNA of the CDR3: TGTGCCAGCAGATCCCCGAAGGACAGGGTTCCCGAGCAGTACTTC. This codes for CASRSPKDRVPEQYF.

The CDR3 protein is CASSISSTDTQYF. The CDR3 bases are TGTGCCAGCTCAATTTCTAGCACAGATACGCAGTATTTT. V is TRBV18 and J is TRBJ2-3; D unresolved. Trimming stripped 5 bases from V and 0 bases from J, with 6 bases between. Germline CDR1 is KGHSH and CDR2 is LQKENI. CDR3 length: 13 amino acids.

This clonotype has ten or more counts. The chain uses TRBV5-1 and TRBJ2-7; D not resolved. V was pared by 4 bases and J by 0 bases, with 11 bases between. The CDR3 consists of 14 residues. Germline lookup yields CDR1 SGHRS and CDR2 YFSETQ. The CDR3 DNA follows: TGCGCCAGCAGCGGCTCACATAGCTCCTACGAGCAGTACTTC. It is translated as CASSGSHSSYEQYF. Together with reference TRBV5-1 and TRBJ2-7, the CDR3 gives the full variable domain: KAGVTQTPRYLIKTRGQQVTLSCSPISGHRSVSWYQQTPGQGLQFLFEYFSETQRNKGNFPGRFSGRQFSNSRSEMNVSTLELGDSALYLCASSGSHSSYEQYFGPGTRLTVT.